This is a list of T cell receptor beta chains from one sample in a study of T cell responses to AZD1222 COVID-19 vaccine. Generated by immunoSEQ multiplex PCR, the TCRdb table keeps only in-frame clones and is missing some. The table records 150,000 to 200,000 clones, about 91% of them present only once. Sequenced here: peripheral blood, sampled on day 0 of AZD1222 vaccination. The receptors originated from an adult in good health. Both conserved end residues are trimmed from each CDR3. The D gene is left open where the match is weak.

d_gene: -
j_gene: TRBJ1-2
v_gene: TRBV6-5
CDR3aa: ASRLQDYGYT

d_gene: -
j_gene: TRBJ1-6
v_gene: TRBV30
CDR3aa: AWRGAEGSYNSPLH

d_gene: -
j_gene: TRBJ2-5
v_gene: TRBV2
CDR3aa: ASSEGGVGTQY

d_gene: -
j_gene: TRBJ1-2
v_gene: TRBV6-5
CDR3aa: ASSNGQTYT

d_gene: -
j_gene: TRBJ1-1
v_gene: TRBV19
CDR3aa: ASKLPVDGTEAF

d_gene: -
j_gene: TRBJ2-2
v_gene: TRBV7-2
CDR3aa: ASSPLSVTGELF

d_gene: -
j_gene: TRBJ2-3
v_gene: TRBV5-4
CDR3aa: ASSLSTDTQY

d_gene: -
j_gene: TRBJ1-1
v_gene: TRBV12-3/TRBV12-4
CDR3aa: ASRRWTFEAF

d_gene: -
j_gene: TRBJ2-1
v_gene: TRBV5-4
CDR3aa: ASSLQLASEQF

d_gene: TRBD1
j_gene: TRBJ1-1
v_gene: TRBV27
CDR3aa: ASSTDRVSTEAF

d_gene: -
j_gene: TRBJ2-3
v_gene: TRBV6-2/TRBV6-3
CDR3aa: ASSSGGTDTQY

d_gene: -
j_gene: TRBJ1-1
v_gene: TRBV4-1
CDR3aa: ASSQEGRMNTEAF

d_gene: TRBD1
j_gene: TRBJ2-3
v_gene: TRBV3-1/TRBV3-2
CDR3aa: ASSQTGGAW

d_gene: TRBD1
j_gene: TRBJ2-7
v_gene: TRBV7-8
CDR3aa: ASSVTRDSSYEQY

d_gene: TRBD2
j_gene: TRBJ2-2
v_gene: TRBV5-1
CDR3aa: ASSFRTSGGTTSGELF

d_gene: -
j_gene: TRBJ1-1
v_gene: TRBV25-1
CDR3aa: ASSELGLSAGHEAF

d_gene: -
j_gene: TRBJ2-7
v_gene: TRBV29-1
CDR3aa: SAQGGGLGYEQY

d_gene: -
j_gene: TRBJ2-1
v_gene: TRBV30
CDR3aa: AWSYAGSNYDNEQF

d_gene: -
j_gene: TRBJ1-1
v_gene: TRBV9
CDR3aa: ASSGTSRHTEAF

d_gene: TRBD1
j_gene: TRBJ1-2
v_gene: TRBV7-8
CDR3aa: ASSLDRGGGYT

d_gene: TRBD2
j_gene: TRBJ2-1
v_gene: TRBV5-1
CDR3aa: ASSRVAGGSDNEQF

d_gene: -
j_gene: TRBJ1-4
v_gene: TRBV5-4
CDR3aa: ASSFGTPAGNEKLF

d_gene: -
j_gene: TRBJ1-5
v_gene: TRBV28
CDR3aa: ASSFRGDSNQPQH

d_gene: TRBD2
j_gene: TRBJ2-1
v_gene: TRBV7-9
CDR3aa: ASSEPSGSSYNEQF

d_gene: -
j_gene: TRBJ1-3
v_gene: TRBV18
CDR3aa: ASSPPSGTTSGNTIY

d_gene: TRBD2
j_gene: TRBJ2-1
v_gene: TRBV9
CDR3aa: ASSPSGNSYNEQF

d_gene: -
j_gene: TRBJ1-2
v_gene: TRBV6-5
CDR3aa: ASSYSRQGWYGYT

d_gene: TRBD1
j_gene: TRBJ1-6
v_gene: TRBV9
CDR3aa: ASSETGAHYNSPLH

d_gene: TRBD1
j_gene: TRBJ1-4
v_gene: TRBV19
CDR3aa: ASSQGVNEKLF

d_gene: -
j_gene: TRBJ1-3
v_gene: TRBV29-1
CDR3aa: SVGTSSGNTIY

d_gene: TRBD1
j_gene: TRBJ1-4
v_gene: TRBV3-1/TRBV3-2
CDR3aa: ASSQVTGLGEKLF

d_gene: TRBD2
j_gene: TRBJ2-3
v_gene: TRBV6-1
CDR3aa: ASSVSLAGGTDTQY

d_gene: -
j_gene: TRBJ1-1
v_gene: TRBV6-5
CDR3aa: ASTDSPPSTEAF

d_gene: -
j_gene: TRBJ1-2
v_gene: TRBV5-6
CDR3aa: ASTSGSSYGYT

d_gene: -
j_gene: TRBJ1-2
v_gene: TRBV30
CDR3aa: AWSVFVSAGYT

d_gene: TRBD1
j_gene: TRBJ2-1
v_gene: TRBV7-9
CDR3aa: ASSLATGVSYNEQF

d_gene: -
j_gene: TRBJ1-1
v_gene: TRBV29-1
CDR3aa: SVVGQGNTEAF

d_gene: -
j_gene: TRBJ1-1
v_gene: TRBV15
CDR3aa: ATSRVAGVTVRTEAF

d_gene: TRBD1
j_gene: TRBJ1-3
v_gene: TRBV10-1
CDR3aa: ASSDPDRDSGNTIY

d_gene: TRBD1
j_gene: TRBJ1-3
v_gene: TRBV30
CDR3aa: AWRDRTGGSGNTIY

d_gene: -
j_gene: TRBJ2-1
v_gene: TRBV5-4
CDR3aa: ASKLGATEVDEQF

d_gene: -
j_gene: TRBJ1-1
v_gene: TRBV30
CDR3aa: AWPQGRINTEAF

d_gene: -
j_gene: TRBJ2-2
v_gene: TRBV30
CDR3aa: ARHGDGELF

d_gene: TRBD1
j_gene: TRBJ1-6
v_gene: TRBV9
CDR3aa: ASSVEAGGGSPLH

d_gene: -
j_gene: TRBJ1-6
v_gene: TRBV7-9
CDR3aa: ASSLGGARNSPLH

d_gene: -
j_gene: TRBJ1-5
v_gene: TRBV19
CDR3aa: ASSIQGRGSNQPQH

d_gene: -
j_gene: TRBJ1-1
v_gene: TRBV3-1/TRBV3-2
CDR3aa: ASSPYQTSLNTEAF